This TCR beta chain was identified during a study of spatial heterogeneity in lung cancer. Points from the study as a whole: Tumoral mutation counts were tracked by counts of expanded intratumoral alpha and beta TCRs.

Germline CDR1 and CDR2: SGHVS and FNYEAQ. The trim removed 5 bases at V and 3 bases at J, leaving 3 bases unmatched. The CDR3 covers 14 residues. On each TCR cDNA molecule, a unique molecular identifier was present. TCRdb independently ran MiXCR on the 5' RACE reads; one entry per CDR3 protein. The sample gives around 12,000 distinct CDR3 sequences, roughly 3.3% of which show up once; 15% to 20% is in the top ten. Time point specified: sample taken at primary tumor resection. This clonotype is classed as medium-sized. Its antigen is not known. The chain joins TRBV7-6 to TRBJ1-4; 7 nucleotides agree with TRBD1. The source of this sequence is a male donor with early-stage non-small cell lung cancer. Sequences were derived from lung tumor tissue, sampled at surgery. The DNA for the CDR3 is TGTGCCAGCAGCCGCGGACAGGCTAATGAAAAACTGTTTTTT. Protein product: CASSRGQANEKLFF.